These 5 T cell receptor beta chains share one sample of origin, sequenced in a study of T cell responses to AZD1222 COVID-19 vaccine. Assay: immunoSEQ multiplex PCR; the TCRdb copy retains only in-frame clones and omits some. The repertoire holds 130,000 to 150,000 clones, with 93% as singletons. The input for sequencing was peripheral blood, taken on day 0 of AZD1222 vaccination. These receptors came from an adult in good health.

The V call is TRBV6-5, the J call TRBJ2-1; TRBD1 is a possible D gene (5 bases). CDR3 size: 15 residues. The V gene's germline CDR1 is MNHEY and CDR2 SVGAGI. Trimming stripped 0 bases from V and 4 bases from J, with 10 bases between. This CDR3 is CASSYSSSGYNEQFF. CDR3 nucleotide sequence: TGTGCCAGCAGTTACTCGTCGTCAGGGTACAATGAGCAGTTCTTC.

The chain is built from TRBV2 and TRBJ2-7; D perhaps matches TRBD1 (6 bases). Germline values: CDR1 SNHLY, CDR2 FYNNEI. The CDR3 length is 12 residues. Trimming cost V 8 bases and J 3 bases, with 11 bases left between them. The DNA of the CDR3 is TGTGCCAGCCGGGACAACCTCTACGAGCAGTACTTC. Residues: CASRDNLYEQYF. Supplemented by reference TRBV2 and TRBJ2-7, the full variable domain reads EPEVTQTPSHQVTQMGQEVILRCVPISNHLYFYWYRQILGQKVEFLVSFYNNEISEKSEIFDDQFSVERPDGSNFTLKIRSTKLEDSAMYFCASRDNLYEQYFGPGTRLTVT.

The chain is built from TRBV21-1 and TRBJ1-2. TRBV21-1 is flagged as a pseudogene. The CDR3 length is 14 residues. The CDR3 DNA is TGTGCCAGCAGCAGTAGGGCCGCTCGTGATGGCTACACCTTC. Amino acids: CASSSRAARDGYTF.

This clone was detected only once. The V gene is TRBV7-3, the J gene TRBJ2-1; 8 bases match TRBD1. This CDR3 is built from 17 residues. V was pared by 1 base and J by 4 bases, with 9 bases of the junction left unmatched. Per germline, CDR1 SGHTA and CDR2 FQGTGA. The CDR3 sequence: CASSLIPGGPSYNEQFF. As DNA, the CDR3 is TGTGCCAGCAGCTTAATTCCAGGGGGCCCCTCATACAATGAGCAGTTCTTC.

V usage is TRBV11-1 and J usage is TRBJ2-5; D might be TRBD1 (6 bases). V was clipped by 4 bases and J by 4 bases, with 16 bases between them. CDR1 is SGHAT and CDR2 is FQDESV in the germline V gene (reference sequence). The CDR3 consists of 15 residues. The CDR3 DNA reads as TGTGCCAGCAGCTACCGATCAGGGGTTGGAGAGACCCAGTACTTC. This encodes CASSYRSGVGETQYF.